The 5 T cell receptor beta chains listed next were all sequenced from one sample in a study of shared clonotypes between healthy human individuals. The repertoire was sequenced with immunoSEQ multiplex PCR; TCRdb's copy has only in-frame clones and lacks some. The table includes about 2.3 million clones, roughly 90% detected once. The material sequenced was naive CD4+ T cells from PBMCs. The subset: CD45RA+ positively selected. Receptors were obtained from a man aged 18 to 35 in good health. Some clones in this sample may be carry-over from other donors' samples.

Only a few counts were recorded for this clone. This same CDR3 is encoded by further DNA sequences in the sample. The gene calls are TRBV29-1 and TRBJ1-1, with D possibly matching TRBD1 (5 bases). The germline CDR1 and CDR2 sequences are SQVTM and ANQGSEA. The V end was cut by 3 bases, the J end by 1 base, with 6 bases between. The CDR3 totals 12 residues. The CDR3 loop is CSVDQGNTEAFF. CDR3 nucleotide sequence: TGCAGCGTTGACCAGGGGAACACTGAAGCTTTCTTT.

This clone appeared once. The chain couples TRBV29-1 to TRBJ1-2; D gene uncertain. V was pared by 4 bases and J by 4 bases, with 16 bases between. CDR1 and CDR2 from the germline V gene are SQVTM and ANQGSEA. The CDR3 is 14 amino acids. CDR3 coding DNA: TGCAGCGTTGTGGTTCTCGGGCCACTCTATGGCTACACCTTC. Protein: CSVVVLGPLYGYTF. Drawing the rest from reference TRBV29-1 and TRBJ1-2, the complete variable domain is SAVISQKPSRDICQRGTSLTIQCQVDSQVTMMFWYRQQPGQSLTLIATANQGSEATYESGFVIDKFPISRPNLTFSTLTVSNMSPEDSSIYLCSVVVLGPLYGYTFGSGTRLTVV.

This sequence joins TRBV4-1 and TRBJ2-3; D is unresolved. V was pared by 9 bases and J by 2 bases, with 18 bases between. This CDR3 is built from 15 residues. Germline V gene sequence: CDR1 MGHRA, CDR2 YSYEKL. DNA of the CDR3: TGCGCCAGTCAGAACGGCCAGGCAGACACAGATACGCAGTATTTT. It specifies CASQNGQADTDTQYF.

This clone has only one observation. This chain connects TRBV29-1 to TRBJ1-2; no firm D call. V lost 7 bases and J lost 4, with 16 bases in between. Germline values: CDR1 SQVTM, CDR2 ANQGSEA. The CDR3 has 13 amino acids. The CDR3 bases are TGCAGCGCCCTCTCGGGAGCCCTCTATGGCTACACCTTC. It specifies CSALSGALYGYTF.

This clone was picked up a small number of times. The chain is built from TRBV30 and TRBJ1-1; D is unresolved. Germline V gene data show CDR1 as GTSNPN and CDR2 as SVGIG (reference sequence). The germline V and J ends were trimmed by 1 base and 4 bases, with 13 bases remaining between them. This CDR3 region has 14 residues. CDR3 sequence reads: CAWSGTKGSTEAFF. Written as DNA, the CDR3 is TGTGCCTGGAGTGGTACTAAAGGGAGCACTGAAGCTTTCTTT.